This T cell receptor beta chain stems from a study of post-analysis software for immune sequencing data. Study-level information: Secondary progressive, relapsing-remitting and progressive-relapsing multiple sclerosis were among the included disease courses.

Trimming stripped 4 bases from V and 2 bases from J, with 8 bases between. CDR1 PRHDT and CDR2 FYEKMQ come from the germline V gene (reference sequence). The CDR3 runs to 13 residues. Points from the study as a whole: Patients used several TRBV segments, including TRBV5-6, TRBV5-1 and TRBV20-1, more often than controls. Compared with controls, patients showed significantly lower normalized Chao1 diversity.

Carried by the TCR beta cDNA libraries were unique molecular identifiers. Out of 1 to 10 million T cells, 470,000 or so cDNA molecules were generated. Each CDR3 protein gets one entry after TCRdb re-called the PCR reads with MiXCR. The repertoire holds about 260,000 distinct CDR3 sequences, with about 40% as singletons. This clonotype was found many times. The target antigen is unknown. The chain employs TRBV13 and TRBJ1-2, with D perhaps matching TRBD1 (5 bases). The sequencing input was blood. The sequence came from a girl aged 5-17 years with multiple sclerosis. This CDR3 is CASSWGANYGYTF. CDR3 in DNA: TGTGCCAGCAGCTGGGGCGCCAACTATGGCTACACCTTC.